This T cell receptor (beta chain) was recovered during a study of identical twins. Findings and caveats of the study: Zero-insertion analyses could be partly confounded by invariant MAIT and iNKT cells. Fewer insertions were carried by abundant cord blood beta clonotypes, but none was seen in memory repertoires.

CDR3 length: 13 residues. The V and J ends lost 6 bases and 5 bases respectively, with 17 bases between them. CDR1 DFQATT and CDR2 SNEGSKA come from the germline V gene (reference sequence). This clonotype was counted only a few times. The antigen remains undetermined. Template switching added a universal primer site, and cDNA bore unique molecular identifiers. TCRdb reanalysed the 5' RACE reads using MiXCR and keeps one entry per CDR3 protein. The sample consists of approximately 600,000 distinct CDR3 sequences, about 7.6% of them appearing once. The data also belong to a second study, concerning yellow fever vaccine responses in identical twins. This second study notes: Reportedly, the T cell response mounted by twins to vaccine seemed partly convergent, partly personalized.

The origin of this receptor is a woman aged 18-30 years in good health. The sequenced sample was PBMCs. The rearrangement joins TRBV20-1 to TRBJ2-7; TRBD1 is a possible D gene (5 bases). CDR3 loop: CSALRQRPHEQYF. The CDR3 DNA is TGCAGTGCGCTGAGACAGCGTCCCCACGAGCAGTACTTC.